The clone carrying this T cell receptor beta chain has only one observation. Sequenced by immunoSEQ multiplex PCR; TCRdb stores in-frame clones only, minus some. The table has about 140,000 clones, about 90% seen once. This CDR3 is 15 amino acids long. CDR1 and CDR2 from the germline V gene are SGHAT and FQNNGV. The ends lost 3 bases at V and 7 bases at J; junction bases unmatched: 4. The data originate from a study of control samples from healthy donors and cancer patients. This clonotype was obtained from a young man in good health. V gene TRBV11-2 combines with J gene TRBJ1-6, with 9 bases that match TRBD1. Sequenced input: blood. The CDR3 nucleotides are TGTGCCAGCAGCTTCGGACAGGGGTACAATTCACCCCTCCACTTT. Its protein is CASSFGQGYNSPLHF.